The T cell receptor beta chain described here comes from a study of T cells in Graves' hyperthyroidism and ophthalmopathy. On the study more broadly: Once the initial diagnosis was made, peripheral blood was obtained before any treatment. Study conclusions and caveats: Peripheral blood also featured most of the thyroid clonotypes expanded above 0.001.

RNA transcripts served as the template for amplifying TCR beta CDR3 regions. HTBI primers were the set used in a first-round RT-PCR of the TCR CDR3. TCRdb redid the calling of the multiplex PCR reads with MiXCR, one entry per CDR3 protein. The sample comprises more than 300,000 distinct CDR3 sequences, 18% of which are singletons, and about 38% rests with the top ten. Enrolled ophthalmopathy patients presented with a Clinical Activity Score of at least 3, a NOSPECS grade of at least 4, and disease duration under 3 months. Any patient presenting with uncontrolled infection, other autoimmune disease, pregnancy or lactation was left out. Germline V gene data show CDR1 as SGHRS and CDR2 as YFSETQ. V was trimmed by 0 bases and J by 5 bases, leaving 9 bases between them. The CDR3 sequence is 14 residues long. Many counts were recorded for this clonotype. Its specificity is not known.

The TCR comes from a man between 18 and 29 years old with Graves' ophthalmopathy. Sequenced material: blood. The chain uses TRBV5-1 and TRBJ1-5; D might be TRBD1 (6 bases). The CDR3 here is CASSLGQADQPQHF. In DNA, the CDR3 is TGCGCCAGCAGCTTGGGACAGGCAGATCAGCCCCAGCATTTT.